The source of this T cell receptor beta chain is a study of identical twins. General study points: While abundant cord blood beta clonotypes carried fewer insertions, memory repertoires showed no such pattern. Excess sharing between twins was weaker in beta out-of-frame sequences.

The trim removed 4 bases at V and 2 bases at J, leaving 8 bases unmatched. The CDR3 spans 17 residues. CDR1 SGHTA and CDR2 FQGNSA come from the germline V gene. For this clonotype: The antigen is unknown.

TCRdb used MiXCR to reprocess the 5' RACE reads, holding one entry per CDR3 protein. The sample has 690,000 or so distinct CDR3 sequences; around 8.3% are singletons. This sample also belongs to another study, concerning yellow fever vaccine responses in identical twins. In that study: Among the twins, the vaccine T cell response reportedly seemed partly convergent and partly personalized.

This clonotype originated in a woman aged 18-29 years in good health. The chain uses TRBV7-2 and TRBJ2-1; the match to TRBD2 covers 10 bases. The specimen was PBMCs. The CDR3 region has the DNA TGTGCCAGCAGCTCCTGGACTAGCGGCAGAACCTACAATGAGCAGTTCTTC. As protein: CASSSWTSGRTYNEQFF.